This note documents a single T cell receptor (beta chain) sequence. No antigen is known for it. No much larger clone exists at a distance of one base, and base qualities are not known. The library was generated by the immunoSEQ multiplex PCR assay. For the multiplex PCR, a mixture combining 60 forward primers for TCR Vbeta segments and 13 reverse primers for TCR Jbeta segments was used. The CDR3 region of rearranged TCR beta genes was amplified from genomic DNA with a multiplex PCR assay. On the Illumina HiSeq System, the amplified TCR beta libraries were sequenced as 87-base-pair reads. On the authors' methods: A later analysis tallied around 82 million unique TCR beta chains across the 640 or so repertoires, and around 12 million of those chains were shared by two or more donors. Raw reads were error-corrected and collapsed into unique sequences with a nearest-neighbor algorithm that merged closely related sequences to remove PCR and sequencing errors. V, D and J gene segments were assigned by aligning CDR3 sequences to IMGT reference sequences. For a sequence to be retained, a match of at least six nucleotides was required to both a V gene segment and a J gene segment. A rearrangement counted as productive if the CDR3 had no stop codons and remained in frame with V and J, and every other rearrangement counted as non-productive. Following IMGT convention, CDR3 was defined as the stretch from the second conserved V-encoded cysteine to the conserved J-encoded phenylalanine. Sequences without an unambiguous match to a single V gene segment were excluded from the earlier analysis of 500 to 700 of the donors. In an earlier analysis of 587 of the donors, V segments were called functional above 56.7% productive rearrangements and were called segregating when the between-donor standard deviation exceeded 5%. A statistical classification framework was developed to diagnose cytomegalovirus status using the catalog of TCR beta chain sequences. In a later analysis, TCR nucleotide sequences were compared against IMGT/GENE-DB human TR gene sequences so that V and J genes could be assigned. Using the TCRdist pipeline, a later analysis assigned CDR3 sequences along with most-parsimonious VDJ recombination scenarios. In a later analysis, each TCR beta chain was defined by its CDR3 amino acid sequence together with its V-gene family, and reads lacking a unique V-gene family were excluded. To address suspected cross-contamination and a sequencing artifact, a later analysis removed a few hundred highly shared, low-generation-probability nucleotide sequences. In a later analysis, a clonal expansion index for each public chain was calculated from normalized within-repertoire ranks of inferred template counts. In a later analysis, generation probabilities were computed with a VDJ recombination model fitted to out-of-frame rearrangements, and the resulting probabilities were checked against IGoR. A later analysis scored TCR-TCR, TCR-HLA and TCR-CMV co-occurrence with hypergeometric tests, applying a repertoire-size bias correction to TCR pairs. To estimate false discovery rates, a later analysis permuted the HLA or CMV assignments 20 times. In a later analysis, co-occurring TCRs were grouped with DBSCAN, and TCRdist sequence similarity was added when clustering was performed within HLA-allele-positive subsets. Co-occurrence clustering excluded repertoires with fewer than 30,000 or more than 120,000 public chains, plus five with anomalous nucleotide sharing. TCRdb re-hosts the immuneACCESS table, in-frame sequences only. Its copies lack some clones; in the studies checked, an unresolved V gene accounts for under half of them, and the cause for the rest is not known. V, J and clone size reflect that table, while D and trimming were determined from the DNA. In all, the sample holds around 180,000 clones, and about three quarters of those were seen once. The ten largest clonotypes hold roughly 5% of the sample.

These data belong to a study of cytomegalovirus exposure and HLA in healthy donors (dated by TCRdb to the late 2010s). General notes on the study: According to an earlier analysis of 587 of the donors, 150 million to 200 million T cells yielded over 90 million unique TCR beta sequences and less than 300 Gb of sequence data. Around 320 gigabases of sequencing data and tens of millions of unique TCR sequences were included in an early release covering several hundred HLA-typed donors. Among the roughly 400 genotyped donors, around 81% belonged to the genetic ancestry cluster associated with self-reported Caucasian donors. The study aimed to test whether signatures of past pathogen exposure could be identified by cataloging public T cell receptors. The study used immunosequencing to profile the T cell repertoires of 666 subjects and linked those repertoires to cytomegalovirus serostatus. Along with the 666-subject first cohort, a separate validation cohort of 120 different subjects was used. The study combined high-throughput TCR immunosequencing, statistical association of individual TCRs with disease status, and machine learning to predict cytomegalovirus infection status. A later analysis re-examined previously published TCR beta repertoires from hundreds of donors and added high-resolution HLA genotyping to investigate patterns of TCR occurrence. In the later analysis, no new phenotypic data were used to find candidate immune exposures; instead, reliance was placed on TCR beta sequences and their occurrence across donors. An earlier analysis of around 580 of the donors used high-throughput TCR beta sequencing to judge whether each TCR beta V gene segment behaved as functional or pseudogenic. Alongside the repertoire data, information on donor age, sex, ethnicity and CMV serostatus was compiled. Genome-wide SNP genotypes for about 65% of the 666 donors were used in a later genetic analysis, which treated that subset as a discovery cohort. Every repertoire in the discovery cohort had been generated on one and the same sequencing platform. HLA typing included class I and class II loci at four-digit resolution. The number of donors typed differed by locus, with about 629-630 for A, B, C, DRB1 and DQB1, approximately 500 for DQA1, 606 for DPA1, and around 460 for DPB1. Because of strong linkage in the cohort, four or five DR-DQ haplotypes were treated as single units for association and clustering. On average, approximately 250,000 unique TCR beta nucleotide sequences were sequenced per donor among fewer than 500 genotyped donors of the cohort, with 15% to 20% of those sequences being non-productive. Here is what the overall study found, with its caveats: Some IMGT-functional V segments, including TRBV6-2 and TRBV6-3, could not be distinguished by the 87-base-pair reads and were therefore excluded. A group of highly shared sequence variants was considered likely to be a technical artifact of the sequencing pipeline. The earlier analysis of about 600 of the donors excluded approximately 15 rarely observed V segments, including chromosome 9 orphons, because counts were too low. In a later analysis, HLA-associated TCR beta chains were found to be more clonally expanded and to have lower generation probabilities than equally common non-associated chains. Because HLA typing was unavailable for some donors at each locus, only the typed subset was used in association tests. Correlated functional status among segregating V segments might reflect linkage disequilibrium, but an unknown experimental factor could not be ruled out. In this cohort, only TCR beta chains were sequenced, and detectable features were limited by the absence of alpha or paired-chain data. Three of the identified cytomegalovirus-associated TCR beta chains were confirmed in vitro to be specific for cytomegalovirus antigens. According to a later analysis, most CMV-associated TCR beta chains appeared to be HLA-restricted, and the HLA associations seemed to be driven largely by CMV exposure. Immune exposure information for the cohort was limited to CMV serostatus. In a later genetic analysis, a missense DCLRE1C variant was associated with V-gene and J-gene trimming of TCR beta chains, and the association was replicated in an independent cohort. The classifier was reported to diagnose cytomegalovirus status with high specificity and sensitivity in both the original cohort and the validation cohort. Presence/absence analyses assumed roughly uniform sequencing depth across donors, an assumption that may not hold. In a later analysis, several top co-occurrence clusters were reported to appear linked to parvovirus B19, influenza, CMV and Epstein-Barr virus. In an earlier analysis of 587 of the donors, most TCR beta V segments appeared in productive rearrangements about 90% or about 30% of the time, broadly matching IMGT annotations. The authors suggested that the approach could potentially be extended to other disease states and immunological phenotypes. When HLA alleles, especially DR and DQ, strongly co-occurred, TCR associations were difficult to assign to individual alleles. A further reported finding was that TCR beta sequences accurately predicted the HLA-A and HLA-B alleles for most subjects in the first cohort. Across donors, most TCR sequences were observed very rarely, whereas some public TCRs were present in many individuals. In a later analysis, the rate of TCR association differed among HLA loci, with DRB1 alleles having the most associated TCRs and HLA-C alleles having the fewest. In a later genetic analysis, fewer N-insertions in productive TCRs were reported among donors in an Asian-associated ancestry cluster than the 666-donor mean. The study listed approximately 150 TCR beta chains as associated with cytomegalovirus. In a later analysis, 16,951 TCR beta sequences were associated with specific HLA alleles at a false discovery rate of 0.05.

The cohort was made up of several hundred healthy bone marrow donors. All cohort members were sampled while nominally healthy, although unrecorded immune exposures were likely present. The donor tested CMV seronegative, placing the donor among the 352 seronegative members of the cohort. A peripheral blood sample was provided by each donor, and peripheral blood mononuclear cells were used for TCR beta sequencing. The Qiagen DNeasy Blood Extraction Kit was used to extract genomic DNA from the blood cell samples. Including cysteine and phenylalanine, the CDR3 has 14 amino acids. The DNA shown is the 42-base CDR3, in frame from base 1. CDR1 SNHLY and CDR2 FYNNEI were looked up in the germline V gene. V is trimmed back by 5 bases and J by 5 bases, and the junction contains 6 bases that no gene match accounts for.

Input material: PBMCs. This chain is built from TRBV2 and TRBJ1-1, with 9 bases in between that match TRBD1. The receptor was derived from a man aged 40-50 years in good health and CMV-seronegative. The CDR3 loop reads CASSPGQGRTEAFF. The nucleotides are TGTGCCAGCAGTCCTGGACAGGGGCGGACTGAAGCTTTCTTT. The CDR3, completed at both ends by the reference TRBV2 and TRBJ1-1 genes, gives the full variable domain EPEVTQTPSHQVTQMGQEVILRCVPISNHLYFYWYRQILGQKVEFLVSFYNNEISEKSEIFDDQFSVERPDGSNFTLKIRSTKLEDSAMYFCASSPGQGRTEAFFGQGTRLTVV.